Included here is one T cell receptor beta chain sequence, with context. These data are taken from a study of OX40 agonist ivuxolimab in advanced cancers. Germline V CDR1 and CDR2: SEHNR, FQNEAQ (reference sequence). V was shortened by 4 bases and J by 5 bases, with 18 bases between the two germline ends. CDR3 length: 16 residues. Clones were read by immunoSEQ multiplex PCR, and TCRdb kept only the in-frame ones, dropping some. Of more than 25,000 clones listed, 80% to 90% are singletons. The receptor comes from an adult with an advanced solid tumor such as melanoma, head and neck, liver or kidney cancer. The chain combines TRBV7-9 with TRBJ2-1; D call uncertain. Here the sequenced sample was CD4+ or CD8+ T cells sorted from blood, taken in a trial of the OX40 agonist ivuxolimab. Here the CDR3 DNA reads TGTGCCAGCAGCTCTTCCTTGGGTGCAAGCAACAATGAGCAGTTCTTC. Protein: CASSSSLGASNNEQFF. The full variable domain, completed using reference TRBV7-9 and TRBJ2-1, is DTGVSQNPRHKITKRGQNVTFRCDPISEHNRLYWYRQTLGQGPEFLTYFQNEAQLEKSRLLSDRFSAERPKGSFSTLEIQRTEQGDSAMYLCASSSSLGASNNEQFFGPGTRLTVL.